These 12 T cell receptor beta chains share one sample of origin, sequenced in a study of blood T cell repertoires in COVID-19. Using immunoSEQ multiplex PCR, the repertoire was profiled, and TCRdb retains in-frame clones only, with some absent. The table has tens of thousands of clones, around 80% seen once. Material for sequencing was peripheral blood. The receptor set was obtained from a man between 60 and 70 years old with active or convalescent COVID-19.

This chain joins TRBV27 and TRBJ2-1; possibly TRBD1 for D (6 bases). Germline V CDR1 and CDR2: MNHEY, SMNVEV (reference sequence). This CDR3 contains 15 residues. The ends were cut back, 2 bases at V and 5 bases at J, with 13 bases in the middle. This CDR3 reads CASSLTGTTDNEQFF. For the CDR3, the DNA is TGTGCCAGCAGTTTAACAGGGACAACAGACAATGAGCAGTTCTTC.

The CDR3 nucleotides are TGTGCCACCAGTGATCCATACATCAATGAGCAGTTCTTC. This codes for CATSDPYINEQFF. This chain uses TRBV24-1 with TRBJ2-1, with D hard to call. The CDR3 is 13 residues long. Germline loops: CDR1 KGHDR, CDR2 SFDVKD. Trimming removed 3 bases from V and 6 bases from J, with 8 bases in between.

This clone has just one count. The V and J genes are TRBV5-1 and TRBJ2-1, with D maybe TRBD2 (5 bases). This CDR3 spans 13 amino acids. The V end lost 0 bases, the J end lost 9 bases, and 10 bases lay between the germline ends. The germline V gene has CDR1 SGHRS and CDR2 YFSETQ. The CDR3 reads CASSLESGSEQFF. The CDR3, as DNA: TGCGCCAGCAGCTTGGAGTCGGGGAGTGAGCAGTTCTTC.

The chain has TRBV6-5 and TRBJ2-3; 10 bases align to TRBD2. The ends lost 6 bases at V and 4 bases at J; junction bases unmatched: 4. The CDR3 has 14 amino acids. The germline CDR1 and CDR2 sequences are MNHEY and SVGAGI. CDR3 DNA sequence: TGTGCCAGCAGAGCGGGGGGGGGAGCAGATACGCAGTATTTT. Amino acid sequence: CASRAGGGADTQYF.

The chain combines TRBV28 with TRBJ1-4; 11 bases are shared with TRBD1. The CDR3 has 16 residues. J lost 0 bases, V lost 8 bases, and 5 bases had no gene match. Germline V lookup: CDR1 MDHEN, CDR2 SYDVKM. CDR3 sequence reads: CASGSGQGATNEKLFF. The CDR3 DNA is TGTGCCAGCGGATCGGGACAGGGGGCAACTAATGAAAAACTGTTTTTT.

The rearrangement uses TRBV30 and TRBJ1-1, with D tentatively TRBD1 (6 bases). This CDR3 comprises 15 residues. Germline assignment: CDR1 GTSNPN and CDR2 SVGIG (reference sequence). Trimming left V 3 bases short and J 1 base short, with 15 bases between. For the CDR3, the DNA is TGTGCCTGGAGGCCTACAGGGCAAACGAACACTGAAGCTTTCTTT. Its translation: CAWRPTGQTNTEAFF.

This clone showed up just once. The chain combines TRBV27 with TRBJ1-1; 8 nucleotides match TRBD1. J lost 5 bases, V lost 2 bases, and 7 bases had no gene match. Germline V gene data show CDR1 as MNHEY and CDR2 as SMNVEV (reference sequence). The CDR3 consists of 15 residues. CDR3 sequence: CASSLGGRGLTEAFF. The CDR3 bases are TGTGCCAGCAGTTTAGGGGGCAGGGGGCTGACTGAAGCTTTCTTT.

V is TRBV7-3 and J is TRBJ1-6, with a weak D call TRBD1 (5 bases). CDR3 length: 15 residues. V lost 5 bases, J lost 9 bases, and 17 bases lay in between. Germline CDR1 reads SGHTA; CDR2 reads FQGTGA. The chain's CDR3 is CASSTDGAEGSPLHF. The CDR3 coding sequence is TGTGCCAGCAGCACCGATGGGGCGGAGGGTTCACCCCTCCACTTT.

The V gene is TRBV6-1, the J gene TRBJ2-7, with 8 bases that match TRBD1. With V trimmed by 2 bases and J by 4 bases, 1 base remained unmatched. Germline CDR1 reads MNHNS; CDR2 reads SASEGT. The CDR3 runs 13 residues. DNA of the CDR3: TGTGCCAGCAGTGAAAACAGGGGGTACGAGCAGTACTTC. Protein: CASSENRGYEQYF.

The chain recombines TRBV2 with TRBJ1-2; 7 nucleotides agree with TRBD1. V was clipped by 6 bases and J by 6 bases; unmatched bases: 13. CDR1 is SNHLY and CDR2 is FYNNEI in the germline V gene. This CDR3 comprises 15 residues. The CDR3 is CASSNLFPGQNGYTF. In DNA, the CDR3 is TGTGCCAGCAGCAACCTTTTCCCGGGACAGAATGGCTACACCTTC.

In its sample, this clone was seen a few times. The chain carries TRBV7-9 and TRBJ1-2; D is uncertain. Germline CDR1 reads SEHNR; CDR2 reads FQNEAQ (reference sequence). Trimming took 0 bases from V and 4 from J, leaving 9 bases between them. This CDR3 has 14 amino acids. The CDR3 here is CASSLAGGFYGYTF. The CDR3 nucleotides are TGTGCCAGCAGCTTAGCAGGAGGTTTCTATGGCTACACCTTC.

This clone was seen once. This rearrangement joins TRBV9 to TRBJ2-2; D is ambiguous. This CDR3 is built from 12 residues. Looked up from germline, CDR1 is SGDLS and CDR2 is YYNGEE. Trimming removed 3 bases at V and 6 bases at J, with 6 bases between. The CDR3 here is CASSAFSGELFF. Written as DNA, the CDR3 is TGTGCCAGCAGCGCCTTTTCCGGGGAGCTGTTTTTT. Using reference TRBV9 and TRBJ2-2 for the parts outside the CDR3, the full variable domain is DSGVTQTPKHLITATGQRVTLRCSPRSGDLSVYWYQQSLDQGLQFLIQYYNGEERAKGNILERFSAQQFPDLHSELNLSSLELGDSALYFCASSAFSGELFFGEGSRLTVL.